The T cell receptor (beta chain) described here comes from a study of T cells in Graves' hyperthyroidism and ophthalmopathy. As concerns this clonotype: What it binds is unknown.

Germline V gene sequence: CDR1 SGHTA, CDR2 FQGNSA. This CDR3 contains 12 residues. The ends were cut back, 1 base at V and 8 bases at J, with 8 bases in the middle. At least 3 on the Clinical Activity Score was recorded for ophthalmopathy patients, who also had NOSPECS grade at least 4 and duration under 3 months. The diagnoses drew upon clinical symptoms, serum thyroxine and TRAb, thyroid ultrasound and orbital computed tomography. PBMCs stemmed from approximately 9.1 ml fresh peripheral blood. RNA transcripts gave rise to amplified TCR beta CDR3 regions. During a first-round RT-PCR of the TCR CDR3, the HTBI primer set was used. TCRdb analysed the multiplex PCR reads with MiXCR anew, one entry per CDR3 protein. This sample has approximately 490,000 distinct CDR3 sequences, with 22% found just once. Study-wide results and caveats: Most clonotypes expanded in thyroid above 0.001 were likewise present in blood.

The sequence derives from a woman in her 70s with Graves' ophthalmopathy. Sequencing was carried out using blood. The chain employs TRBV7-2 and TRBJ1-1; D ambiguous. The CDR3: CASSLGRLEAFF. CDR3 nucleotide sequence: TGTGCCAGCAGCTTAGGGCGCTTGGAAGCTTTCTTT.